The clone carrying this T cell receptor (beta chain) occurred a few times. The sample comes from a study of blood T cells in healthy people across ages. A sample-barcoded 5' primer and a J-beta primer mix were used in a second PCR of roughly 7 to 12 cycles. Carrying 12 random nucleotides, a template-switch adaptor labeled each individual cDNA molecule. TCRdb called the 5' RACE reads again in MiXCR, with one record for every CDR3 protein. The table lists around 580,000 distinct CDR3 sequences, roughly 43% of them singletons. The CDR3 runs 15 residues. V was clipped by 4 bases and J by 5 bases, with 17 bases between them. Germline CDR1 and CDR2: MGHDK and SYGVNS. Each sample gave at least 7 million isolated PBMCs. No fewer than 5.5 micrograms of total RNA were isolated from every sample.

The chain employs TRBV25-1 and TRBJ1-2; D gene unclear. This clonotype originated in a man of 80 years or more in good health. Source material: blood. The CDR3 DNA is TGTGCCAGCAGTGGCCTCCGGGTAGCAACTTATGGCTACACCTTC. Its translation: CASSGLRVATYGYTF.